A single TCR beta chain is shown here with its context. The germline CDR1 and CDR2 sequences are LGHDT and YNNKEL (reference sequence). The CDR3 length is 14 residues. Trimming cost V 0 bases and J 4 bases, with 9 bases left between them. Using immunoSEQ multiplex PCR, the repertoire was profiled, and TCRdb retains in-frame clones only, with some absent. Seen here are 100,000 to 150,000 clones, roughly 90% observed once, and the top ten hold approximately 3.2%. The data belong to a study of control samples from healthy donors and cancer patients. This receptor was obtained from a man aged 45-65 years in good health. This chain uses TRBV3-1 (or the pseudogene TRBV3-2) with TRBJ1-2, with D unresolved. The source material was blood. The DNA for the CDR3 is TGTGCCAGCAGCCAAGAAGGCGGTTTCTATGGCTACACCTTC. It is translated as CASSQEGGFYGYTF.